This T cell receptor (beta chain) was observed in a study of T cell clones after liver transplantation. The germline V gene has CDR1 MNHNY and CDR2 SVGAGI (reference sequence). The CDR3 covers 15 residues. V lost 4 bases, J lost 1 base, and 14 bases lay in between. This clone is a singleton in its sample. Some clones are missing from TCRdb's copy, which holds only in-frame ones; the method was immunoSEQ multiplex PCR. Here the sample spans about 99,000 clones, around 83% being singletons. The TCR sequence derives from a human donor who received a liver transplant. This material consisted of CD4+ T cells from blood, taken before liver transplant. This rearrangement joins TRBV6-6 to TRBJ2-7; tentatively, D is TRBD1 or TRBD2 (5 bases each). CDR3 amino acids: CASSSTGDGSYEQYF. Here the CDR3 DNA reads TGTGCCAGCAGTTCCACTGGGGACGGATCCTACGAGCAGTACTTC.